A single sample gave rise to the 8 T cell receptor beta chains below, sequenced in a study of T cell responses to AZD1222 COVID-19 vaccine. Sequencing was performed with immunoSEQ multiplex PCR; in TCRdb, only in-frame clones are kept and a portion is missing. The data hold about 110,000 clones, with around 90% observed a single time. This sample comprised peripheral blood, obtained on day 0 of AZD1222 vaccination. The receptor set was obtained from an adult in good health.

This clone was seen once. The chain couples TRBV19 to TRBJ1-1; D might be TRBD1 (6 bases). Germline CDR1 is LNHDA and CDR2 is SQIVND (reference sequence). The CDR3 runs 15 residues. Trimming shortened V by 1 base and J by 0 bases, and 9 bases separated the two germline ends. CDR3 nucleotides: TGTGCCAGTAGTATAGGAGGGACAATGAACACTGAAGCTTTCTTT. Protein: CASSIGGTMNTEAFF.

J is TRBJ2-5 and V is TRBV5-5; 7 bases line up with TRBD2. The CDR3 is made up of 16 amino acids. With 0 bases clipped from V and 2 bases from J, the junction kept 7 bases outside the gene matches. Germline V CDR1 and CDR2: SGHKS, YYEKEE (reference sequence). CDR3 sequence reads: CASSLEGRGRQETQYF. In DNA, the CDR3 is TGTGCCAGCAGCTTGGAAGGGAGGGGACGGCAAGAGACCCAGTACTTC.

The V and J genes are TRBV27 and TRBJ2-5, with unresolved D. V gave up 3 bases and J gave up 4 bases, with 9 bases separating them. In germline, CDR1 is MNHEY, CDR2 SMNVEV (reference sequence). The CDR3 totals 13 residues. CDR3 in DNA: TGTGCCAGCAGTTTTCGAAGGTCAGAGACCCAGTACTTC. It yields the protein CASSFRRSETQYF.

The CDR3: CACDRRYSGNTIYF. In nucleotides, the CDR3 is TGTGCCTGCGACAGGCGATACTCTGGAAACACCATATATTTT. The genes are TRBV30 and TRBJ1-3; D might be TRBD1 (6 bases). Germline CDR1 and CDR2: GTSNPN and SVGIG (reference sequence). The CDR3 extends over 14 amino acids. V was cut by 6 bases and J by 0 bases, with 12 bases left in between. The entire variable domain, with the rest obtained from reference TRBV30 and TRBJ1-3, is as follows: SQTIHQWPATLVQPVGSPLSLECTVEGTSNPNLYWYRQAAGRGLQLLFYSVGIGQISSEVPQNLSASRPQDRQFILSSKKLLLSDSGFYLCACDRRYSGNTIYFGEGSWLTVV.

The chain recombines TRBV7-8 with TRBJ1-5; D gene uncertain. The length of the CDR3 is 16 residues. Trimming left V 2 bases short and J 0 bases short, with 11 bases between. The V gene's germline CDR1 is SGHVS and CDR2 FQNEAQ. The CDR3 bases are TGTGCCAGCAGCTTAACGAGGCAGAATAGCAATCAGCCCCAGCATTTT. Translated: CASSLTRQNSNQPQHF.

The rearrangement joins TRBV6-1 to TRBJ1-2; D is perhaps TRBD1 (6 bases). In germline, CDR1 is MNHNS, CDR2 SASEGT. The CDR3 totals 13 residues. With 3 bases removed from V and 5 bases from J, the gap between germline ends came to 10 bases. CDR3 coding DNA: TGTGCCAGCAGTGATTCAGGGGCATATGGCTACACCTTC. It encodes CASSDSGAYGYTF.

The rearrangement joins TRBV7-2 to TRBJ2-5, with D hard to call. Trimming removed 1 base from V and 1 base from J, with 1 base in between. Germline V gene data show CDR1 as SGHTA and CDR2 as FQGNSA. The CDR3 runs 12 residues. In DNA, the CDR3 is TGTGCCAGCAGCTTAGTCCAAGAGACCCAGTACTTC. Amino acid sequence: CASSLVQETQYF.

CDR3 in amino acids: CASSQRGKTYEQYF. DNA of the CDR3: TGTGCCAGCAGTCAGCGAGGGAAGACCTACGAGCAGTACTTC. The chain employs TRBV6-4 and TRBJ2-7; possible D gene TRBD2, 5 bases. Looked up from germline, CDR1 is MRHNA and CDR2 is SNTAGT. The CDR3 runs to 14 residues. Trimming pared 5 bases from V and 2 bases from J, leaving 13 bases between.